This T cell receptor beta chain stems from a study of cytomegalovirus exposure and HLA in healthy donors (dated by TCRdb to 2015 to 2018). As for the study more broadly: In an earlier analysis of fewer than 750 of the donors, roughly 300 Gb of sequence data and approximately 100 million unique TCR beta sequences from some 170 million T cells were reported. Roughly 320 gigabases of sequencing data and approximately 91 million unique TCR sequences made up an early release that covered approximately 620 HLA-typed donors. Of the roughly 400 genotyped donors, about 84% fell in the genetic ancestry cluster associated with self-reported Caucasian donors. The aim of the study was to test whether cataloging public T cell receptors could identify signatures of past pathogen exposure. The study used immunosequencing to profile the T cell repertoires of approximately 690 subjects and linked those repertoires to cytomegalovirus serostatus. In addition to the first cohort of roughly 700 subjects, a separate validation cohort of approximately 130 different subjects was used. High-throughput TCR immunosequencing, statistical association of individual TCRs with disease status, and machine learning were combined to predict cytomegalovirus infection status. To study patterns of TCR occurrence, a later analysis re-analyzed previously published TCR beta repertoires from around 660 donors and added high-resolution HLA genotyping. Rather than drawing on any new phenotypic data, the later analysis identified candidate immune exposures from TCR beta sequences and the way those sequences occurred across donors. To decide whether each TCR beta V gene segment behaved as functional or pseudogenic, an earlier analysis of over 500 of the donors relied on high-throughput TCR beta sequencing. Alongside the repertoire data, information on donor age, sex, ethnicity and CMV serostatus was compiled. A later genetic analysis used genome-wide SNP genotypes for about three fifths of the 666 donors, treating that subset as a discovery cohort. Every repertoire in the discovery cohort had been generated on one and the same sequencing platform. HLA typing covered class I and class II loci at four-digit resolution. Typing coverage varied by locus: about 620-640 donors for A, B, C, DRB1 and DQB1; 522 for DQA1; around 610 for DPA1; roughly 470 for DPB1. A handful of DR-DQ haplotypes were handled as single units for association and clustering because linkage in the cohort was strong. On average, roughly 240,000 unique TCR beta nucleotide sequences were sequenced per donor among a few hundred genotyped donors of the cohort, with roughly 18% of those sequences being non-productive.

The cohort comprised around 690 healthy bone marrow donors. Cohort members were all nominally healthy when sampled, although unrecorded immune exposures were likely present. The donor was CMV seropositive and was included in the group of about 290 seropositive cohort members. Each donor provided a peripheral blood sample, and peripheral blood mononuclear cells were used for TCR beta sequencing. The Qiagen DNeasy Blood Extraction Kit was used to extract genomic DNA from the blood cell samples. The paper's findings and limits, for the study overall: In both the original and validation cohorts, the classifier was reported to diagnose cytomegalovirus status with high specificity and sensitivity. In this cohort, only TCR beta chains were sequenced, and detectable features were limited by the absence of alpha or paired-chain data. The authors suggested that the approach could potentially be generalized to other disease states and immunological phenotypes. A few of the identified cytomegalovirus-associated TCR beta chains were confirmed in vitro to be specific for cytomegalovirus antigens. While some public TCRs were present in many individuals, most TCR sequences turned up only very rarely across donors. Because HLA typing was unavailable for some donors at each locus, only the typed subset was used in association tests. Correlated functional status among segregating V segments might reflect linkage disequilibrium, but an unknown experimental factor could not be ruled out. According to a later genetic analysis, donors in an Asian-associated ancestry cluster had fewer N-insertions in productive TCRs than the approximately 610-donor mean. A further reported finding was that TCR beta sequences accurately predicted the HLA-A and HLA-B alleles for most subjects in the first cohort. In a later analysis, HLA-associated TCR beta chains showed more clonal expansion and lower generation probabilities than non-associated chains that were equally common. According to a later analysis, parvovirus B19, influenza, CMV and Epstein-Barr virus appeared linked to several top co-occurrence clusters. Roughly uniform sequencing depth across donors was assumed in presence/absence analyses, although this assumption may not hold. An association between a missense DCLRE1C variant and V-gene and J-gene trimming of TCR beta chains was found in a later genetic analysis and replicated in an independent cohort. The study gave a list of some 150 TCR beta chains associated with cytomegalovirus. A group of highly shared sequence variants was considered likely to be a technical artifact of the sequencing pipeline. Immune exposure information for the cohort was limited to CMV serostatus. Some IMGT-functional V segments, including TRBV6-2 and TRBV6-3, could not be distinguished by the 87-base-pair reads and were therefore excluded. An earlier analysis of some 590 of the donors showed that most TCR beta V segments appeared in productive rearrangements either about 87% or about 30% of the time, which broadly matched IMGT annotations. The earlier analysis of 587 of the donors excluded some 15 rarely observed V segments, including chromosome 9 orphons, because counts were too low. According to a later analysis, most CMV-associated TCR beta chains appeared to be HLA-restricted, and the HLA associations seemed to be driven largely by CMV exposure. When HLA alleles, especially DR and DQ, strongly co-occurred, attributing TCR associations to individual alleles was difficult. Specific HLA alleles were associated with 18,000 or so TCR beta sequences at a false discovery rate of 0.05 in a later analysis. In a later analysis, the rate of TCR association differed among HLA loci, with DRB1 alleles having the most associated TCRs and HLA-C alleles having the fewest.

V and J lose 3 bases and 2 bases, and a span of 18 bases separates them. Including cysteine and phenylalanine, the CDR3 has 17 amino acids. CDR3 DNA is the only sequence kept; it has 51 bases, read in frame from the first base. The germline V gene encodes CDR1 LNHDA and CDR2 SQIVND (reference sequence). In regard to this clone: Its recognized antigen is unknown. It has no much larger one-base neighbor in the sample; base qualities were not kept.

The library relied on the immunoSEQ multiplex PCR assay. For the multiplex PCR, a mixture combining 60 forward primers for TCR Vbeta segments and 13 reverse primers for TCR Jbeta segments was used. A multiplex PCR assay on genomic DNA amplified the CDR3 region of rearranged TCR beta genes. The amplified TCR beta libraries were sequenced on the Illumina HiSeq System as 87-base-pair reads. The source study handled its data this way. Across the roughly 640 repertoires, a later analysis counted some 80 million unique TCR beta chains, some 11 million of which were shared by at least two donors. Raw reads were error-corrected and collapsed into unique sequences with a nearest-neighbor algorithm that merged closely related sequences to remove PCR and sequencing errors. To assign V, D and J gene segments, CDR3 sequences were aligned to IMGT reference sequences. For a sequence to be retained, a match of at least six nucleotides to both a V gene segment and a J gene segment was required. Rearrangements were classified as productive when the CDR3 lacked stop codons and remained in frame with V and J, and all other rearrangements were classified as non-productive. CDR3 was defined according to IMGT convention as the region running from the second conserved V-encoded cysteine to the conserved J-encoded phenylalanine. In an earlier analysis of roughly 580 of the donors, sequences lacking an unambiguous match to a single V gene segment were excluded. In an earlier analysis of a few hundred of the donors, V segments were called functional above 56.7% productive rearrangements and were called segregating when the between-donor standard deviation exceeded 5%. A statistical classification framework was built for diagnosing cytomegalovirus status from the catalog of TCR beta chain sequences. In a later analysis, TCR nucleotide sequences were compared against IMGT/GENE-DB human TR gene sequences so that V and J genes could be assigned. In a later analysis, CDR3 sequences and most-parsimonious VDJ recombination scenarios were assigned using the TCRdist pipeline. In a later analysis, each TCR beta chain was defined by its CDR3 amino acid sequence together with its V-gene family, and reads lacking a unique V-gene family were excluded. In a later analysis, approximately 640 highly shared, low-generation-probability nucleotide sequences were removed to address suspected cross-contamination and a sequencing artifact. A later analysis calculated a clonal expansion index for each public chain from normalized within-repertoire ranks of inferred template counts. Generation probabilities in a later analysis came from a VDJ recombination model fitted to out-of-frame rearrangements, and those results were checked against IGoR. In a later analysis, TCR-TCR, TCR-HLA and TCR-CMV co-occurrence was scored with hypergeometric tests, and a repertoire-size bias correction was applied to TCR pairs. To estimate false discovery rates, a later analysis permuted the HLA or CMV assignments 20 times. In a later analysis, co-occurring TCRs were grouped with DBSCAN, and TCRdist sequence similarity was added when clustering was performed within HLA-allele-positive subsets. Repertoires with fewer than 30,000 or more than 120,000 public chains, plus five repertoires with anomalous nucleotide sharing, were excluded from co-occurrence clustering. TCRdb stores this immuneACCESS table with in-frame sequences only. Part of the clones is absent; in the studies checked, under half of the shortfall reflects unresolved V genes, and no reason is known for the rest. V and J calls plus clone size are reproduced from that table; the DNA served to infer D and trimming. The sample data list over 80,000 clones, and 55% to 75% of these were observed just once. Approximately 15% of the sample comes from the top ten.

Specimen: PBMCs. The clonotype was recovered from a woman aged 18-29 years in good health and CMV-seropositive. The sequence is built from TRBV19 and TRBJ2-3; TRBD2 could be the D gene, as 5 bases match. The CDR3 loop reads CASSINGVGSYTDTQYF. The DNA reads TGTGCCAGTAGTATCAACGGGGTAGGAAGTTACACAGATACGCAGTATTTT.